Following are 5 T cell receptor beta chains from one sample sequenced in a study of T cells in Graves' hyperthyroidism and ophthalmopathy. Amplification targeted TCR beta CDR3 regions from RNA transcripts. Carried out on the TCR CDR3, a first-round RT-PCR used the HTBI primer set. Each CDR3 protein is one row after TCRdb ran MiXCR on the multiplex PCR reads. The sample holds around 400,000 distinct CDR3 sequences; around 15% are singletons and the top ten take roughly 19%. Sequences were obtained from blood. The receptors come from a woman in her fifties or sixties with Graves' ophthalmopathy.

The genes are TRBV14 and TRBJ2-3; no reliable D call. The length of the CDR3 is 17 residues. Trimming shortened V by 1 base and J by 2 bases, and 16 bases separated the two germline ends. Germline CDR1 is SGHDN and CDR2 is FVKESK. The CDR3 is CASSQVRFLGNTDTQYF. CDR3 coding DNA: TGTGCCAGCAGCCAAGTTAGATTCCTTGGGAACACAGATACGCAGTATTTT.

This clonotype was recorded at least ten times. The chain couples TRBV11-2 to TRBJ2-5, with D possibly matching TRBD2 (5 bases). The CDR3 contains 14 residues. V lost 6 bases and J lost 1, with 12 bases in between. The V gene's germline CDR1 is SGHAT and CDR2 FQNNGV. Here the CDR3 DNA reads TGTGCCAGCAGTCCGAGAGGGCCCCAAGAGACCCAGTACTTC. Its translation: CASSPRGPQETQYF.

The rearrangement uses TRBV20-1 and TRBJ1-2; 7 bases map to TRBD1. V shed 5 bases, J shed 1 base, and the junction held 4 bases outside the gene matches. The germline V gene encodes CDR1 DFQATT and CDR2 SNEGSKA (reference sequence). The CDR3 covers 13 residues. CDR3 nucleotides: TGCAGTGCTTCGGACAGGAGTAACTATGGCTACACCTTC. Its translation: CSASDRSNYGYTF.

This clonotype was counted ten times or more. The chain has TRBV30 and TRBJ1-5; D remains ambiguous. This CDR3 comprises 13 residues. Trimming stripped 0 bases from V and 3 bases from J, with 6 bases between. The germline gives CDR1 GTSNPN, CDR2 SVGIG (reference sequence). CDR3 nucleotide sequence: TGTGCCTGGAGTGTAAGCTTCAATCAGCCCCAGCATTTT. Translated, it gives CAWSVSFNQPQHF. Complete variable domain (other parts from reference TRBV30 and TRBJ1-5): SQTIHQWPATLVQPVGSPLSLECTVEGTSNPNLYWYRQAAGRGLQLLFYSVGIGQISSEVPQNLSASRPQDRQFILSSKKLLLSDSGFYLCAWSVSFNQPQHFGDGTRLSIL.

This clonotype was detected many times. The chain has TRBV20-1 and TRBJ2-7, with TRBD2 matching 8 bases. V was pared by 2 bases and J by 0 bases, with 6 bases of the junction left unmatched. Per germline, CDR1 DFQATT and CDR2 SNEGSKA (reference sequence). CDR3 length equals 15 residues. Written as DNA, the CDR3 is TGCAGTGCTAGACTTCCAGCGGGGGCCTCCTACGAGCAGTACTTC. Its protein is CSARLPAGASYEQYF.